Listed below are T cell receptor beta chains from one sample, sequenced in a study of blood T cell repertoires in COVID-19. The assay was immunoSEQ multiplex PCR, and TCRdb's table has in-frame clones only and misses some. The data contain 250,000 to 350,000 clones, roughly 84% of them seen just once; the ten biggest clones take up around 1%. Sequences were obtained from peripheral blood. The receptors originated from a human donor with COVID-19, enrolled during active disease. The donor label of this sample is uncertain. Both conserved end residues are part of each CDR3. D genes are given only for firm matches. Only part of the rows carry a size: once, few, many, or a class if the clone is expanded.

V,size,J,D,DNA,CDR3
TRBV12-3/TRBV12-4,.,TRBJ1-3,.,TGTGCCACGACAAGAATTGGAAACACCATATATTTT,CATTRIGNTIYF
TRBV6-2/TRBV6-3,.,TRBJ2-1,.,TGTGCCAGCAGTTACAGCCTTGGAGTGTTTGAGCAGTTCTTC,CASSYSLGVFEQFF
TRBV5-1,.,TRBJ2-4,.,TGCGCCAGCAAGTTTCCAGGGACTCTGGCCAAAAACATTCAGTACTTC,CASKFPGTLAKNIQYF
TRBV3-1/TRBV3-2,.,TRBJ1-6,.,TGTGCCAGCAGCCAAGAATCTGGTGTTCAGGTCGGACCCCTCCACTTT,CASSQESGVQVGPLHF
TRBV30,.,TRBJ1-1,.,TGTGCCTGGAGTGTGGGGCAGGGGACCACTGAAGCTTTCTTT,CAWSVGQGTTEAFF
TRBV30,.,TRBJ1-2,.,TGTGCCTTCCCCGGGACACCCTATGGCTACACCTTC,CAFPGTPYGYTF
TRBV5-1,.,TRBJ1-1,TRBD1,TGCGCCAGCAGCATTGGGGACAGGATGAACACTGAAGCTTTCTTT,CASSIGDRMNTEAFF
TRBV7-2,.,TRBJ1-3,.,TGTGCCAGCAGCTTACGAAGGGGCGGAAACACCATATATTTT,CASSLRRGGNTIYF
TRBV25-1,.,TRBJ2-7,.,TGTGCCAGCAGCGAGGGAGGGGGAAGGGGAGTCTACGAGCAGTACTTC,CASSEGGGRGVYEQYF
TRBV19,.,TRBJ2-3,TRBD1,TGTGCCAGTAGTAACTGGGCAGGGGGCGCAGATACGCAGTATTTT,CASSNWAGGADTQYF
TRBV19,.,TRBJ2-1,TRBD1,TGTGCCAGTAGTATAGTTCCAGGACAGGGGGCTCGGAATGAGCAGTTCTTC,CASSIVPGQGARNEQFF
TRBV27,.,TRBJ2-7,.,TGTGCCAGCAGTCCGGGGGTGGCCGCCTACGAGCAGTACTTC,CASSPGVAAYEQYF
TRBV13,.,TRBJ2-7,TRBD2,TGTGCCAGCAGCCCCCTCCCGGGACTAGCGGGCCACGAGCAGTACTTC,CASSPLPGLAGHEQYF
TRBV3-1/TRBV3-2,.,TRBJ2-3,TRBD2,TGTGCCAGCAGCTGGGGACTAGCGGGACAAACAGATACGCAGTATTTT,CASSWGLAGQTDTQYF
TRBV5-1,.,TRBJ1-2,TRBD1,TGCGCCAGCAGCATTAAGGGGGCAGAGTATGGCTACACCTTC,CASSIKGAEYGYTF
TRBV19,.,TRBJ1-1,TRBD1,TGTGCCAGTACCCCCCGACAGGGCCACACTGAAGCTTTCTTT,CASTPRQGHTEAFF
TRBV6-6,.,TRBJ1-1,.,TGTGCCAGCACCACCACGAGGTGGGCTTTCTTT,CASTTTRWAFF
TRBV2,.,TRBJ2-1,TRBD1,TGTGCCAGCAGGGGACAGGGAGGAGACAATGAGCAGTTCTTC,CASRGQGGDNEQFF
TRBV7-8,.,TRBJ2-7,.,TGTGCCAGCAGCTTAGGGGCCGGGACTCAACCCTACGAGCAGTACTTC,CASSLGAGTQPYEQYF
TRBV5-4,.,TRBJ1-2,TRBD1,TGTGCCAGCAGCTTGGGGACAGGTATCCCCACCTTC,CASSLGTGIPTF
TRBV30,once,TRBJ1-2,.,TGTGCCTGGAGTGTACGGTTACATGGCTACACCTTC,CAWSVRLHGYTF
TRBV6-5,once,TRBJ1-1,.,TGTGCCAGCAGTCTTTCCCGGGGTAACACTGAAGCTTTCTTT,CASSLSRGNTEAFF
TRBV5-8,.,TRBJ1-1,.,TGTGCCAGCAGCAGGCAGGGGCTTGGCACTGAAGCTTTCTTT,CASSRQGLGTEAFF
TRBV28,.,TRBJ1-1,.,TGTGCCAGCAGTCCTCGAGGGCACTTGAACACTGAAGCTTTCTTT,CASSPRGHLNTEAFF
TRBV30,few,TRBJ1-1,.,TGTGCCTGGAGCGCCTCGAGCATTGAAGCTTTCTTT,CAWSASSIEAFF
TRBV15,few,TRBJ2-3,TRBD2,TGTGCCACCAGCAGAGTTAGCGGGAGGGGAACAGATACGCAGTATTTT,CATSRVSGRGTDTQYF
TRBV11-3,.,TRBJ2-7,TRBD2,TGTGCCAGCAGCCCCGGGGGGTACGAGCAGTACTTC,CASSPGGYEQYF
TRBV19,few,TRBJ1-2,.,TGTGCCAGTAGTATAGCTGTTAACTATGGCTACACCTTC,CASSIAVNYGYTF
TRBV5-1,once,TRBJ1-2,.,TGCGCCAGCAGCTCCCGGGCCATCGGGGGTGGCTACACCTTC,CASSSRAIGGGYTF
TRBV2,.,TRBJ1-1,.,TGTGCCAGCCTACGGAGCGGTCTGAACACTGAAGCTTTCTTT,CASLRSGLNTEAFF
TRBV18,once,TRBJ2-7,TRBD1,TGTGCCAGCTCACGGACAGGCCTCTCCTACGAGCAGTACTTC,CASSRTGLSYEQYF
TRBV29-1,.,TRBJ2-7,TRBD2,TGCAGCGTTCGGGAAGGGACTAGCGGGAGGAGTGAGCAGTACTTC,CSVREGTSGRSEQYF
TRBV5-1,.,TRBJ2-1,TRBD1,TGCGCCAGCAGCTTGGTGTCAGGGGGTACCTACAATGAGCAGTTCTTC,CASSLVSGGTYNEQFF
TRBV7-2,few,TRBJ1-6,.,TGTGCCAGCAGCTTAATCGGCGGGCTCCACTTT,CASSLIGGLHF
TRBV9,.,TRBJ2-1,TRBD1,TGTGCCAGCAGCGTAGAATCCAGGGGGCGAAATGAGCAGTTCTTC,CASSVESRGRNEQFF
TRBV28,.,TRBJ1-5,.,TGTGCCAGCAGAACCGGGACACCTCTGGGGCCCCAGCATTTT,CASRTGTPLGPQHF
TRBV7-6,.,TRBJ1-5,.,TGTGCCAGCAGCTTAGAACTTCGTCGGCCCCAGCATTTT,CASSLELRRPQHF
TRBV6-5,.,TRBJ1-2,.,TGTGCCAGCAGATCCCCGGCAGGTGCGGGCTACACCTTC,CASRSPAGAGYTF